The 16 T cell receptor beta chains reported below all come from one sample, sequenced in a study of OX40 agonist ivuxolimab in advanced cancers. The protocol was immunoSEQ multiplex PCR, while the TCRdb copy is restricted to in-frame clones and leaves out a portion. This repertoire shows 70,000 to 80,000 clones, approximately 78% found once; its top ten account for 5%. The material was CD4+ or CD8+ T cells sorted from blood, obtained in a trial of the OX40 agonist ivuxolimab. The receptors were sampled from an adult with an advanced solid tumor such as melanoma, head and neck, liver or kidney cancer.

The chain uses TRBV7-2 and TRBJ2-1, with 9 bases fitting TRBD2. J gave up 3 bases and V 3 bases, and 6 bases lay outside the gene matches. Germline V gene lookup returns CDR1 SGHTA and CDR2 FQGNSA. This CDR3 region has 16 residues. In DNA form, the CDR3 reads TGTGCCAGCAGCTTCCTTAGCGGGAGCGTCTACAATGAGCAGTTCTTC. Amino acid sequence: CASSFLSGSVYNEQFF.

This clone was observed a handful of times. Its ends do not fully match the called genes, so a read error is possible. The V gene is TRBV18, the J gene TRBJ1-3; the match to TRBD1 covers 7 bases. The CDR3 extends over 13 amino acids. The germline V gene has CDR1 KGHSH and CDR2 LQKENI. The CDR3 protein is CASTPTGISTIYF. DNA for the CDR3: TGTGCCAGCACACCGACAGGGATCAGTACCATATATTTT.

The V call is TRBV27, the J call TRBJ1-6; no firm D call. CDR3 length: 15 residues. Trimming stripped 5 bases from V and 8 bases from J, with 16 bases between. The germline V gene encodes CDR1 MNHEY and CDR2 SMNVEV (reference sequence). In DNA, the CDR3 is TGTGCCAGCAGTATTACAGCAGAAAGGGATTCACCCCTCCACTTT. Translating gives CASSITAERDSPLHF.

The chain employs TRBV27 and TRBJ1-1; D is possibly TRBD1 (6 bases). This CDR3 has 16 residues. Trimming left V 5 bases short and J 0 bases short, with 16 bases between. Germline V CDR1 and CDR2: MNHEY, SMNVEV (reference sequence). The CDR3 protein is CASSLKDSIMNTEAFF. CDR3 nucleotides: TGTGCCAGCAGTCTCAAGGACAGCATCATGAACACTGAAGCTTTCTTT.

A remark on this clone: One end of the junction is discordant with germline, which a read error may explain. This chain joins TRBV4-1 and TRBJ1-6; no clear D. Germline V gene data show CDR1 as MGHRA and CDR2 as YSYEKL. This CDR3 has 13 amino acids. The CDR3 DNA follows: TGCGCCAGCAGCCAAGATCCCAGATCTCACGGGGTTTTT. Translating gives CASSQDPRSHGVF.

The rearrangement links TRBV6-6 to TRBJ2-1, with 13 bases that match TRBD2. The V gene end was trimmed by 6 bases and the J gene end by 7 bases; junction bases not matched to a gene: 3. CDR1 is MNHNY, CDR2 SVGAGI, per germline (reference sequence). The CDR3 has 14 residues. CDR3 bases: TGTGCCAGCAGCCAGGGACTAGCGGGGAATGAGCAGTTCTTC. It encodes CASSQGLAGNEQFF.

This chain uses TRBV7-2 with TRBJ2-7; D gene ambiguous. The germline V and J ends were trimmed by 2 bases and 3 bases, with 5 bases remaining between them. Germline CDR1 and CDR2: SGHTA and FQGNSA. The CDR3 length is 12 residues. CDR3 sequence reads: CASSLSNYEQYF. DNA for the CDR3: TGTGCCAGCAGCTTATCAAACTACGAGCAGTACTTC. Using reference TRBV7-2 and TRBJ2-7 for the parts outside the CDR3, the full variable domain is GAGVSQSPSNKVTEKGKDVELRCDPISGHTALYWYRQSLGQGLEFLIYFQGNSAPDKSGLPSDRFSAERTGGSVSTLTIQRTQQEDSAVYLCASSLSNYEQYFGPGTRLTVT.

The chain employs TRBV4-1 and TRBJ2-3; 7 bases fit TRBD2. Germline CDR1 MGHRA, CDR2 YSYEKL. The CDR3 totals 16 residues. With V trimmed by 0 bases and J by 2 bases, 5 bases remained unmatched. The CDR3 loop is CASSQDPAGFTDTQYF. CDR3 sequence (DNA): TGCGCCAGCAGCCAAGATCCAGCGGGGTTCACAGATACGCAGTATTTT.

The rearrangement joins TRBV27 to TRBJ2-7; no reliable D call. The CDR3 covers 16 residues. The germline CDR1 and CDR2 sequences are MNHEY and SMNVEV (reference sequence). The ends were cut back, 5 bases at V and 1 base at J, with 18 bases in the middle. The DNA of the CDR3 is TGTGCCAGCAGTCCTTCCCTCTCTTTTACTTCCTACGAGCAGTACTTC. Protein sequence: CASSPSLSFTSYEQYF.

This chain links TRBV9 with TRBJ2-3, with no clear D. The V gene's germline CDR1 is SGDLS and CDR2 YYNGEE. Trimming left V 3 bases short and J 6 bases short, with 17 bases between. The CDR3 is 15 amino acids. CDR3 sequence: CASSADLDPTDTQYF. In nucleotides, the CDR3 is TGTGCCAGCAGCGCCGACCTGGACCCCACCGATACGCAGTATTTT. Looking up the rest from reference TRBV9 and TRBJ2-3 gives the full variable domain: DSGVTQTPKHLITATGQRVTLRCSPRSGDLSVYWYQQSLDQGLQFLIQYYNGEERAKGNILERFSAQQFPDLHSELNLSSLELGDSALYFCASSADLDPTDTQYFGPGTRLTVL.

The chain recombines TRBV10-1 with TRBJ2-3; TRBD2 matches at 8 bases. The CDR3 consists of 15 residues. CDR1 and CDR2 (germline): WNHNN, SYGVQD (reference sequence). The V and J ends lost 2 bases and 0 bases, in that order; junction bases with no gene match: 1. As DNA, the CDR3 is TGCGCCAGCAGTGAGGCGGGAGGTAGCACAGATACGCAGTATTTT. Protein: CASSEAGGSTDTQYF.

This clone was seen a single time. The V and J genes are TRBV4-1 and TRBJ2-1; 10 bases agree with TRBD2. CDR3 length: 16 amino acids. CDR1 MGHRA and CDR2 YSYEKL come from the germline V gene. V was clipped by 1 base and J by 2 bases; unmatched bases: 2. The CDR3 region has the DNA TGCGCCAGCAGCCAAGCACTAGCGGGACCCTACAATGAGCAGTTCTTC. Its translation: CASSQALAGPYNEQFF.

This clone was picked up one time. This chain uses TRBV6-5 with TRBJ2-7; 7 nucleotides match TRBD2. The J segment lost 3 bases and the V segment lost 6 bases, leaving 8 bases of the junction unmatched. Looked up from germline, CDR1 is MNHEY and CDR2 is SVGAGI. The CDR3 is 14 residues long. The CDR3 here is CASSLLRDYYEQYF. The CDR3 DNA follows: TGTGCCAGCAGCCTTCTCCGGGACTACTACGAGCAGTACTTC.

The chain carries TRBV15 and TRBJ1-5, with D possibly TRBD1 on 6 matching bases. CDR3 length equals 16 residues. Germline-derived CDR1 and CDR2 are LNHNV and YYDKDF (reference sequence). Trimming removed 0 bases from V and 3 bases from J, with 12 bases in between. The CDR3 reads CATSREYDRNNQPQHF. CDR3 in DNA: TGTGCCACCAGCAGAGAATACGACAGGAACAATCAGCCCCAGCATTTT.

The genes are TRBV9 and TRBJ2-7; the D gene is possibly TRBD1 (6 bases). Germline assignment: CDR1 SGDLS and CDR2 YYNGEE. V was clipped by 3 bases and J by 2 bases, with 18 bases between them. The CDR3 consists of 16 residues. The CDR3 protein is CASSEQDSLIPYEQYF. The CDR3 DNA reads TGTGCCAGCAGCGAGCAGGACAGCCTTATCCCCTACGAGCAGTACTTC.

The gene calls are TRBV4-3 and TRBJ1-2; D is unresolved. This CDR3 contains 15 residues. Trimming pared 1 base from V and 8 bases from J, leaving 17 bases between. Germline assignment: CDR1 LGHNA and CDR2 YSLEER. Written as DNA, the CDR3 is TGCGCCAGCAGCCAAGCAACGGCACAGCCCCTAGGCTACACCTTC. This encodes CASSQATAQPLGYTF.